The rows below give T cell receptor beta chains drawn from one sample of a study of post-analysis software for immune sequencing data. TCRdb used MiXCR to reprocess the PCR reads, holding one entry per CDR3 protein. The sample lists 350,000 to 500,000 distinct CDR3 sequences, 30% to 45% occurring once. Sequencing was done on a sample of blood. These receptors were taken from a girl aged 2-10 years with multiple sclerosis. Each CDR3 is given with its conserved first and last residue. The order of the fields is D gene, clone size, J gene, V gene, CDR3 protein, CDR3 DNA. A D gene is named only where the DNA matches it firmly. Not every row has a clone size; where given, it reads once, few, many or a size class.

d_gene: -
abundance: -
j_gene: TRBJ2-2
v_gene: TRBV29-1
CDR3aa: CSVSPDFYTGELFF
CDR3nt: TGCAGCGTTAGCCCAGATTTCTACACCGGGGAGCTGTTTTTT

d_gene: -
abundance: -
j_gene: TRBJ2-7
v_gene: TRBV18
CDR3aa: CASSYRSDYEQYF
CDR3nt: TGTGCCAGCTCATACAGGAGTGACTACGAGCAGTACTTC

d_gene: -
abundance: -
j_gene: TRBJ2-7
v_gene: TRBV18
CDR3aa: CASSPDLGPSYEQYF
CDR3nt: TGTGCCAGCTCACCCGACCTAGGGCCGTCCTACGAGCAGTACTTC

d_gene: -
abundance: -
j_gene: TRBJ2-1
v_gene: TRBV7-8
CDR3aa: CASSSTRYPYNEQFF
CDR3nt: TGTGCCAGCAGCTCGACTAGATATCCCTACAATGAGCAGTTCTTC

d_gene: TRBD1
abundance: -
j_gene: TRBJ1-2
v_gene: TRBV20-1
CDR3aa: CSAFQGDGYTF
CDR3nt: TGCAGTGCCTTCCAGGGGGATGGCTACACCTTC

d_gene: TRBD2
abundance: few
j_gene: TRBJ2-7
v_gene: TRBV12-3/TRBV12-4
CDR3aa: CASSRSGLAGGYAYEQYF
CDR3nt: TGTGCCAGCAGCCGATCGGGACTAGCGGGGGGGTATGCCTACGAGCAGTACTTC

d_gene: TRBD2
abundance: -
j_gene: TRBJ2-3
v_gene: TRBV18
CDR3aa: CTSSLTLAVITDTQYF
CDR3nt: TGTACCAGCTCACTAACGCTAGCGGTCATCACAGATACGCAGTATTTT

d_gene: -
abundance: once
j_gene: TRBJ1-1
v_gene: TRBV29-1
CDR3aa: CSVEDGRGGSLFTAFF
CDR3nt: TGCAGCGTTGAAGATGGGCGGGGAGGGAGTCTGTTTACAGCTTTCTTT

d_gene: TRBD1
abundance: -
j_gene: TRBJ2-3
v_gene: TRBV12-3/TRBV12-4
CDR3aa: CASKDWTGGYTDTQYF
CDR3nt: TGTGCCAGCAAGGACTGGACAGGGGGTTACACAGATACGCAGTATTTT

d_gene: -
abundance: -
j_gene: TRBJ2-6
v_gene: TRBV28
CDR3aa: CASSLWMSGANVLTF
CDR3nt: TGTGCCAGCAGTTTATGGATGAGTGGGGCCAACGTCCTGACTTTC

d_gene: -
abundance: -
j_gene: TRBJ2-3
v_gene: TRBV28
CDR3aa: CASVRRHTDTQYF
CDR3nt: TGCGCCAGCGTTCGACGCCACACAGATACGCAGTATTTT

d_gene: TRBD2
abundance: many
j_gene: TRBJ2-7
v_gene: TRBV7-3
CDR3aa: CASSFTSGSEQYF
CDR3nt: TGTGCCAGCAGCTTCACTAGCGGGAGCGAGCAGTACTTC

d_gene: -
abundance: few
j_gene: TRBJ1-1
v_gene: TRBV6-5
CDR3aa: CASSQQAFATEAFF
CDR3nt: TGTGCCAGCAGTCAGCAGGCTTTCGCCACTGAAGCTTTCTTT

d_gene: -
abundance: -
j_gene: TRBJ1-2
v_gene: TRBV4-1
CDR3aa: CASSQGGPRGYTF
CDR3nt: TGCGCCAGCAGCCAAGGAGGGCCCCGCGGCTACACCTTC

d_gene: TRBD2
abundance: -
j_gene: TRBJ2-4
v_gene: TRBV12-3/TRBV12-4
CDR3aa: CASRVAGGAKNIQYF
CDR3nt: TGTGCCAGCAGGGTAGCGGGGGGGGCCAAAAACATTCAGTACTTC

d_gene: -
abundance: few
j_gene: TRBJ2-7
v_gene: TRBV6-5
CDR3aa: CASSYIGQYYEQYF
CDR3nt: TGTGCCAGCAGTTACATTGGGCAATATTACGAGCAGTACTTC

d_gene: -
abundance: -
j_gene: TRBJ2-1
v_gene: TRBV20-1
CDR3aa: CSARAASIQYNEQFF
CDR3nt: TGCAGTGCTAGAGCGGCTAGTATTCAGTACAATGAGCAGTTCTTC

d_gene: TRBD1
abundance: -
j_gene: TRBJ1-5
v_gene: TRBV28
CDR3aa: CASSSPGQPHQPQHF
CDR3nt: TGTGCCAGCAGTTCCCCGGGACAGCCACACCAGCCCCAGCATTTT

d_gene: TRBD1
abundance: many
j_gene: TRBJ2-1
v_gene: TRBV7-3
CDR3aa: CASSLGGTGVSTEQFF
CDR3nt: TGTGCCAGCAGCTTAGGGGGGACAGGAGTTTCGACTGAGCAGTTCTTC

d_gene: TRBD2
abundance: -
j_gene: TRBJ2-1
v_gene: TRBV3-1
CDR3aa: CANSQDLGGYYNEQFF
CDR3nt: TGTGCCAACAGCCAAGACTTGGGGGGGTACTACAATGAGCAGTTCTTC

d_gene: -
abundance: few
j_gene: TRBJ2-1
v_gene: TRBV20-1
CDR3aa: CSAVSGPSYNEQFF
CDR3nt: TGCAGTGCTGTGTCCGGGCCGTCCTACAATGAGCAGTTCTTC

d_gene: TRBD1
abundance: -
j_gene: TRBJ1-4
v_gene: TRBV29-1
CDR3aa: CSVVSDRGRNEKLFF
CDR3nt: TGCAGCGTTGTGTCGGACAGGGGGAGAAATGAAAAACTGTTTTTT

d_gene: -
abundance: -
j_gene: TRBJ1-1
v_gene: TRBV12-3/TRBV12-4
CDR3aa: CASSLFGENTEAFF
CDR3nt: TGTGCCAGCAGTTTATTTGGGGAGAACACTGAAGCTTTCTTT

d_gene: TRBD2
abundance: few
j_gene: TRBJ2-1
v_gene: TRBV10-3
CDR3aa: CAISDVAGGQHNEQFF
CDR3nt: TGTGCCATCAGTGATGTTGCGGGAGGGCAGCACAATGAGCAGTTCTTC

d_gene: -
abundance: -
j_gene: TRBJ2-7
v_gene: TRBV7-2
CDR3aa: CASSSNLYEQYF
CDR3nt: TGTGCCAGCAGCTCCAACCTCTACGAGCAGTACTTC

d_gene: TRBD2
abundance: -
j_gene: TRBJ2-3
v_gene: TRBV5-5
CDR3aa: CASSSRTSGGARDTQYF
CDR3nt: TGTGCCAGCAGCTCGAGGACTAGCGGGGGGGCACGAGATACGCAGTATTTT

d_gene: -
abundance: -
j_gene: TRBJ2-1
v_gene: TRBV7-2
CDR3aa: CASSLETMRGNNEQFF
CDR3nt: TGTGCCAGCAGCTTAGAGACGATGAGGGGGAACAATGAGCAGTTCTTC

d_gene: -
abundance: -
j_gene: TRBJ1-1
v_gene: TRBV5-1
CDR3aa: CASSWSGGRTEAFF
CDR3nt: TGCGCCAGCAGCTGGTCGGGGGGCAGGACTGAAGCTTTCTTT

d_gene: -
abundance: -
j_gene: TRBJ2-7
v_gene: TRBV20-1
CDR3aa: CSAEAGGTYEQYF
CDR3nt: TGCAGTGCGGAGGCAGGGGGGACCTACGAGCAGTACTTC

d_gene: -
abundance: few
j_gene: TRBJ1-2
v_gene: TRBV7-3
CDR3aa: CASSLTAGRGYTF
CDR3nt: TGTGCCAGCAGCTTAACGGCAGGGCGAGGCTACACCTTC

d_gene: -
abundance: -
j_gene: TRBJ2-1
v_gene: TRBV12-3/TRBV12-4
CDR3aa: CASTFGVIDEQFF
CDR3nt: TGTGCCAGCACCTTTGGGGTGATTGATGAGCAGTTCTTC

d_gene: -
abundance: -
j_gene: TRBJ2-5
v_gene: TRBV12-3/TRBV12-4
CDR3aa: CASSPLQAETQYF
CDR3nt: TGTGCCAGCAGTCCGCTACAGGCAGAGACCCAGTACTTC

d_gene: -
abundance: -
j_gene: TRBJ2-5
v_gene: TRBV25-1
CDR3aa: CASSDSDIIPLYQETQYF
CDR3nt: TGTGCCAGCAGTGATTCGGACATCATCCCCCTGTACCAAGAGACCCAGTACTTC

d_gene: TRBD1
abundance: -
j_gene: TRBJ2-1
v_gene: TRBV5-1
CDR3aa: CASSLRTGGTDNEQFF
CDR3nt: TGCGCCAGCAGCTTGAGGACAGGGGGCACTGACAATGAGCAGTTCTTC

d_gene: -
abundance: -
j_gene: TRBJ2-5
v_gene: TRBV3-1
CDR3aa: CASSQGTPYQETQYF
CDR3nt: TGTGCCAGCAGCCAGGGGACACCGTACCAAGAGACCCAGTACTTC

d_gene: -
abundance: -
j_gene: TRBJ2-4
v_gene: TRBV28
CDR3aa: CASSRGRLLAKNIQYF
CDR3nt: TGTGCCAGCAGTCGCGGGCGGCTGTTAGCCAAAAACATTCAGTACTTC

d_gene: TRBD2
abundance: few
j_gene: TRBJ2-3
v_gene: TRBV20-1
CDR3aa: CSAPRPGSGGTQYF
CDR3nt: TGCAGTGCTCCTAGACCCGGGAGCGGGGGTACGCAGTATTTT

d_gene: TRBD2
abundance: -
j_gene: TRBJ2-7
v_gene: TRBV4-1
CDR3aa: CASSQERLATYEQYF
CDR3nt: TGCGCCAGCAGCCAGGAAAGACTAGCCACCTACGAGCAGTACTTC

d_gene: -
abundance: -
j_gene: TRBJ2-3
v_gene: TRBV28
CDR3aa: CASSFLGRNTDTQYF
CDR3nt: TGTGCCAGCAGTTTCTTGGGACGGAACACAGATACGCAGTATTTT

d_gene: -
abundance: -
j_gene: TRBJ2-1
v_gene: TRBV6-6
CDR3aa: CASVGTDLNEQFF
CDR3nt: TGTGCCAGCGTTGGGACGGACTTAAATGAGCAGTTCTTC

d_gene: TRBD2
abundance: -
j_gene: TRBJ2-7
v_gene: TRBV4-1
CDR3aa: CASSQGRAGTYNEQYF
CDR3nt: TGCGCCAGCAGCCAAGGGAGAGCGGGGACCTACAATGAGCAGTACTTC

d_gene: TRBD1
abundance: -
j_gene: TRBJ1-1
v_gene: TRBV12-3/TRBV12-4
CDR3aa: CASSRGRTGGEAFF
CDR3nt: TGTGCCAGCAGTCGCGGCCGGACAGGCGGTGAAGCTTTCTTT

d_gene: TRBD1
abundance: -
j_gene: TRBJ1-5
v_gene: TRBV19
CDR3aa: CASSGTGGAGGSNQPQHF
CDR3nt: TGTGCCAGTAGCGGGACAGGGGGCGCGGGTGGAAGCAATCAGCCCCAGCATTTT

d_gene: TRBD2
abundance: -
j_gene: TRBJ2-3
v_gene: TRBV5-1
CDR3aa: CASSPTSGRMDTQYF
CDR3nt: TGCGCCAGCAGCCCTACTAGCGGGAGGATGGATACGCAGTATTTT

d_gene: -
abundance: -
j_gene: TRBJ1-6
v_gene: TRBV7-2
CDR3aa: CASSLNRIINSPLHF
CDR3nt: TGTGCCAGCAGCTTAAACAGGATTATTAATTCACCCCTCCACTTT

d_gene: TRBD1
abundance: -
j_gene: TRBJ1-2
v_gene: TRBV2
CDR3aa: CASSQTGLGSRGYTF
CDR3nt: TGTGCCAGCAGTCAGACAGGGCTCGGATCTAGGGGCTACACCTTC

d_gene: -
abundance: few
j_gene: TRBJ1-2
v_gene: TRBV4-1
CDR3aa: CASSQEAFSDRGYTF
CDR3nt: TGCGCCAGCAGCCAAGAGGCCTTCTCTGACAGGGGCTACACCTTC

d_gene: TRBD1
abundance: -
j_gene: TRBJ1-2
v_gene: TRBV2
CDR3aa: CASRGTEYGYTF
CDR3nt: TGTGCCAGCCGAGGGACAGAATATGGCTACACCTTC

d_gene: -
abundance: -
j_gene: TRBJ2-1
v_gene: TRBV29-1
CDR3aa: CSGKASSYNEQFF
CDR3nt: TGCAGCGGGAAGGCTAGCTCCTACAATGAGCAGTTCTTC

d_gene: TRBD2
abundance: -
j_gene: TRBJ2-1
v_gene: TRBV20-1
CDR3aa: CSARASGRYNEQFF
CDR3nt: TGCAGTGCTAGGGCTAGCGGGAGGTACAATGAGCAGTTCTTC

d_gene: -
abundance: few
j_gene: TRBJ2-5
v_gene: TRBV4-1
CDR3aa: CASSQEGGHGQYF
CDR3nt: TGCGCCAGCAGCCAAGAGGGTGGCCACGGGCAGTACTTC

d_gene: TRBD1
abundance: -
j_gene: TRBJ2-3
v_gene: TRBV7-2
CDR3aa: CASSLDFRDSSSTDTQYF
CDR3nt: TGTGCCAGCAGCTTGGACTTCCGGGACAGTTCTAGCACAGATACGCAGTATTTT

d_gene: -
abundance: few
j_gene: TRBJ2-7
v_gene: TRBV29-1
CDR3aa: CSVEDGGRPTYEQYF
CDR3nt: TGCAGCGTTGAAGATGGAGGGAGGCCTACCTACGAGCAGTACTTC

d_gene: -
abundance: -
j_gene: TRBJ1-4
v_gene: TRBV20-1
CDR3aa: CSAREGAWEKLFF
CDR3nt: TGCAGTGCTAGAGAGGGGGCTTGGGAAAAACTGTTTTTT

d_gene: -
abundance: -
j_gene: TRBJ1-2
v_gene: TRBV7-8
CDR3aa: CAGSSDVLGGYTF
CDR3nt: TGTGCCGGCAGCTCGGACGTATTAGGTGGCTACACCTTC

d_gene: TRBD2
abundance: -
j_gene: TRBJ2-3
v_gene: TRBV20-1
CDR3aa: CSAAGGVPDTQYF
CDR3nt: TGCAGTGCTGCGGGAGGGGTCCCAGATACGCAGTATTTT

d_gene: -
abundance: -
j_gene: TRBJ2-7
v_gene: TRBV5-1
CDR3aa: CASSLQGQTYEQYF
CDR3nt: TGCGCCAGCAGCCTACAGGGTCAGACCTACGAGCAGTACTTC

d_gene: TRBD1
abundance: few
j_gene: TRBJ2-4
v_gene: TRBV5-1
CDR3aa: CASSSGQDKNIQYF
CDR3nt: TGCGCCAGCAGCTCGGGACAGGACAAAAACATTCAGTACTTC